Listed below are T cell receptor beta chains from one sample, sequenced in a study of Ad26.COV2.S vaccination and SARS-CoV-2 variants. Using immunoSEQ multiplex PCR, the repertoire was profiled, and TCRdb retains in-frame clones only, with some absent. The table has around 400,000 clones, about nine tenths seen once; the top ten hold 12%. Here the sequenced sample was peripheral blood, taken in a trial of Ad26.COV2.S vaccine versus placebo. The source of these receptors is a person between 18 and 60 years old who received the Ad26.COV2.S COVID-19 vaccine or a placebo. Each CDR3 is given without its conserved first and last residue. The order of the fields is V gene, J gene, CDR3 protein.

TRBV29-1	TRBJ2-7	SVEDWNYEQY
TRBV7-2	TRBJ2-1	ASIRLGTGYNEQF
TRBV7-2	TRBJ1-2	ASSSPVANYGYT
TRBV19	TRBJ2-1	ASSRLAGGIGEQF
TRBV30	TRBJ2-3	AWSLAGFDTQY
TRBV7-8	TRBJ1-5	ASSPHRGGQPQH
TRBV28	TRBJ1-1	ASSPPLGVWNTEAF
TRBV21-1	TRBJ1-1	ASSKSALDQGGDTEAF
TRBV5-1	TRBJ2-6	ASSPGLISGANVLT
TRBV19	TRBJ1-4	ASKPRSGGLATNEKLF
TRBV30	TRBJ2-1	AWRPTYNEQF
TRBV14	TRBJ2-1	ASSQNGTGVNEQF
TRBV5-1	TRBJ2-1	ASSLGVGSSYNEQF
TRBV28	TRBJ2-1	ASSLTGVGNEQF
TRBV5-1	TRBJ2-3	ASSLGSGIPDTQY
TRBV4-3	TRBJ2-2	ASSQEGLAVRAGELF
TRBV4-1	TRBJ2-2	ASSQELGTYNTGELF
TRBV19	TRBJ2-7	ASSGLAGGNEQY
TRBV15	TRBJ1-4	ATSRDRGGEEKLF
TRBV7-9	TRBJ1-1	ASSPSIGNTEAF
TRBV25-1	TRBJ2-5	ASSEIREQETQY
TRBV7-2	TRBJ2-7	ASSLGQLAGGYEQY
TRBV6-2/TRBV6-3	TRBJ2-3	ASSFSPEGTSGGPSTDTQY
TRBV3-1/TRBV3-2	TRBJ1-1	ASSQLSLPNGGEAF
TRBV4-2	TRBJ2-1	ASSQPHGTSGSNEQF
TRBV18	TRBJ1-1	ASSRQEYGTEAF
TRBV4-2	TRBJ2-7	ASSQDFRGGGREQY
TRBV5-6	TRBJ2-1	ASSDGLESSYNEQF
TRBV15	TRBJ2-4	ATSSADGGLWSMAKNIQY
TRBV5-4	TRBJ2-5	ASSLGRTAAQETQY
TRBV3-1/TRBV3-2	TRBJ2-7	ASSLRAGTTPYEQY
TRBV24-1	TRBJ2-1	ATSTGQTYNEQF
TRBV19	TRBJ2-7	ASSKSGAYEQY
TRBV6-6	TRBJ1-1	ASSQTGGGTEAF
TRBV15	TRBJ2-5	ATSRQLEGETQY
TRBV4-3	TRBJ1-6	ASSQSTRLGNSPLH
TRBV10-3	TRBJ2-7	AIGLASGSFNEQY
TRBV6-5	TRBJ2-2	ASSYSIGQGRSELF
TRBV6-1	TRBJ1-6	ASSEPLYNSPLH
TRBV30	TRBJ1-5	AWSRGTALHQPQH
TRBV10-2	TRBJ2-2	ASGRTGGRTGELF
TRBV5-4	TRBJ1-3	ASSSRGARNTIY